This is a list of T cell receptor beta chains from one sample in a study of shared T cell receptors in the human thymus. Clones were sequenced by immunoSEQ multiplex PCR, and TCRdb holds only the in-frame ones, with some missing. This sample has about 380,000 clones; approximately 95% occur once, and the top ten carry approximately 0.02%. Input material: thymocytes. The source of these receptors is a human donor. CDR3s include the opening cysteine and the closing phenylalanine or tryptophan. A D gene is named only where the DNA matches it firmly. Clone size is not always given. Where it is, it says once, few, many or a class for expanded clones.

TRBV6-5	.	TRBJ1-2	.	CASSREGEGRGYTF	TGTGCCAGCAGCAGAGAAGGGGAGGGGCGAGGCTACACCTTC
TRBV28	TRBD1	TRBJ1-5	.	CASSPRRDRVFSGNQPQHF	TGTGCCAGCAGTCCTCGCCGGGACAGGGTTTTTTCCGGCAATCAGCCCCAGCATTTT
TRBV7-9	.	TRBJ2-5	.	CASSHTSPNETQYF	TGTGCCAGCAGCCATACTAGCCCCAACGAGACCCAGTACTTC
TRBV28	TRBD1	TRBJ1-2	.	CASSLQGAYGYTF	TGTGCCAGCAGTTTGCAGGGGGCCTATGGCTACACCTTC
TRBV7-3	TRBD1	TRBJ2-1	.	CASSPMRGDRGSYNEQFF	TGTGCCAGCAGCCCCATGCGTGGGGACAGGGGGAGTTACAATGAGCAGTTCTTC
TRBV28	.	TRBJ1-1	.	CASSPHSNTEAFF	TGTGCCAGCAGTCCCCATAGTAACACTGAAGCTTTCTTT
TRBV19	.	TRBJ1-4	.	CASSAEGVETNEKLFF	TGTGCCAGTAGCGCGGAGGGGGTTGAGACTAATGAAAAACTGTTTTTT
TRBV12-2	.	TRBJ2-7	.	CASRLAASGLREQYF	TGTGCAAGTCGCTTAGCGGCTAGCGGCCTTAGGGAGCAGTACTTC
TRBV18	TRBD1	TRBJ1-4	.	CASSPRQGQGSNEKLFF	TGTGCCAGCTCACCACGGCAGGGACAGGGGTCTAATGAAAAACTGTTTTTT
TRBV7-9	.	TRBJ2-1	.	CASSRDQNEQFF	TGTGCCAGCAGCCGAGACCAGAATGAGCAGTTCTTC
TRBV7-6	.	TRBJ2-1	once	CASSPYPTAPNEQFF	TGTGCCAGCAGCCCCTACCCGACTGCTCCCAATGAGCAGTTCTTC
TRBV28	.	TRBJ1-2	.	CASSPPPRQSNYGYTF	TGTGCCAGCAGTCCCCCCCCCAGACAGAGCAACTATGGCTACACCTTC
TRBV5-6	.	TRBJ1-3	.	CASSPYYRVSGNTIYF	TGTGCCAGCAGCCCTTACTACAGGGTCTCTGGAAACACCATATATTTT
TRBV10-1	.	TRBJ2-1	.	CASSPAREQFF	TGCGCCAGCAGTCCTGCCAGGGAGCAGTTCTTC
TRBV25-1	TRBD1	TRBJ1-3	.	CASRRDSRDREGNTIYF	TGTGCCAGCAGACGGGACTCCCGGGACAGGGAGGGAAACACCATATATTTT
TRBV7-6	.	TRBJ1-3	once	CASSRTEDSGNIIYF	TGTGCCAGCAGCAGGACGGAGGACTCTGGAAACATCATATATTTT
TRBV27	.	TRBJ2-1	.	CASSLYTRDRALNEQFF	TGTGCCAGCAGTTTATATACCCGGGACCGGGCCCTCAATGAGCAGTTCTTC
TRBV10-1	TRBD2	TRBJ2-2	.	CASSERSGSGTNTGELFF	TGCGCCAGCAGTGAGAGAAGTGGTAGCGGGACGAACACCGGGGAGCTGTTTTTT
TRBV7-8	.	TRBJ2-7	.	CASRGLTYEQYF	TGTGCCAGCAGGGGTCTTACCTACGAGCAGTACTTC
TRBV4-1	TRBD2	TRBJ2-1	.	CASSLRLAGVPEQFF	TGCGCCAGCAGCCTGAGACTAGCGGGAGTCCCTGAGCAGTTCTTC
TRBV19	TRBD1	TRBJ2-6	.	CASSIGTGFHGANVLTF	TGTGCCAGTAGTATTGGGACAGGGTTTCATGGGGCCAACGTCCTGACTTTC
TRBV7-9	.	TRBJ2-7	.	CASSSTEGQSYEQYF	TGTGCCAGCAGCTCGACGGAGGGACAGAGCTACGAGCAGTACTTC
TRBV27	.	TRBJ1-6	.	CASSITGNSPLHF	TGTGCCAGCAGTATAACAGGGAATTCACCCCTCCACTTT
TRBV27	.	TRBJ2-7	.	CASGQTYEQYF	TGTGCCTCCGGGCAGACCTACGAGCAGTACTTC
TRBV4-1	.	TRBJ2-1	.	CASSQGHNEQFF	TGCGCCAGCAGCCAGGGGCACAATGAGCAGTTCTTC
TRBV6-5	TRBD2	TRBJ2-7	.	CASSYLAAGGDEQYF	TGTGCCAGCAGTTACCTAGCGGCGGGGGGTGACGAGCAGTACTTC
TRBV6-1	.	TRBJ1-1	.	CASSALQLGMNTEAFF	TGTGCCAGCAGTGCCTTACAGCTAGGGATGAACACTGAAGCTTTCTTT